Included here is one T cell receptor (beta chain) sequence, with context. Germline V gives CDR1 SGHRS, CDR2 YFSETQ. V lost 1 base, J lost 5 bases, and 3 bases stayed unmatched. The CDR3 covers 14 residues. Regarding time point: pretreatment peripheral blood. The patients had locally advanced or metastatic urothelial carcinoma. Per patient, between 1 and 8 samples were collected at pretreatment and on-treatment time points. The data derive from a study of PD-L1 blockade in urothelial cancer. Study in general: About 90% of the roughly 30 patients comprised males who had bladder-origin urothelial cancer. Peripheral blood specimens exhibited a median yield of about 140,000 T cells.

Sequencing was performed with immunoSEQ multiplex PCR; in TCRdb, only in-frame clones are kept and a portion is missing. The sample lists 65,000 to 90,000 clones, roughly 84% seen once, with about a tenth in the top ten. The source is a woman in her seventies with urothelial cancer. The chain combines TRBV5-1 with TRBJ1-2; 9 nucleotides match TRBD1. Sequenced here: PBMCs, sampled around atezolizumab (anti-PD-L1) treatment. CDR3 loop: CASSLWDREYGYTF. The CDR3 DNA sequence: TGCGCCAGCAGCTTGTGGGACAGGGAGTATGGCTACACCTTC.